This record concerns one T cell receptor (beta chain) sequence. The specificity of this receptor is unknown. Base qualities are not provided; no much larger clone lies one nucleotide away. The sample is drawn from a study of cytomegalovirus exposure and HLA in healthy donors (dated by TCRdb to about 2017). Background on the whole study: An earlier analysis of 587 of the donors reported approximately 300 Gb of sequence data and about 120 million unique TCR beta sequences obtained from around 170 million T cells. An early release covering 550 to 700 HLA-typed donors comprised about 300 gigabases of sequencing data and around 80 million unique TCR sequences. A later genetic analysis used genome-wide SNP genotypes for about 65% of the 666 donors, treating that subset as a discovery cohort. Donor age, sex, ethnicity and CMV serostatus were compiled alongside the repertoire data. Rather than using new phenotypic data, the later analysis identified candidate immune exposures from TCR beta sequences and from how often those sequences occurred across donors. Besides the first cohort of roughly 700 subjects, a separate validation cohort made up of 120 different subjects was used. High-throughput TCR immunosequencing, statistical association of individual TCRs with disease status, and machine learning were combined to predict cytomegalovirus infection status. Every repertoire in the discovery cohort had been generated on one and the same sequencing platform. An earlier analysis of about 600 of the donors used high-throughput TCR beta sequencing to judge whether each TCR beta V gene segment behaved as functional or pseudogenic. The number of donors typed differed by locus, with 629-630 for A, B, C, DRB1 and DQB1, 522 for DQA1, 600 to 610 for DPA1, and around 450 for DPB1. A later analysis re-analyzed previously published TCR beta repertoires from roughly 600 donors and added high-resolution HLA genotyping to study TCR occurrence patterns. Among 398 genotyped donors of the cohort, an average of approximately 240,000 unique TCR beta nucleotide sequences were sequenced per donor, around 18% of them non-productive. Using immunosequencing, the study profiled T cell repertoires from approximately 700 subjects and related those repertoires to cytomegalovirus serostatus. The genetic ancestry cluster associated with self-reported Caucasian donors included 81% of the roughly 390 genotyped donors. The study aimed to test whether signatures of past pathogen exposure could be identified by cataloging public T cell receptors. Roughly five DR-DQ haplotypes were handled as single units for association and clustering, since linkage in the cohort was strong. Class I and class II HLA loci were covered by the typing at four-digit resolution.

Overall study outcomes, separate from this receptor: In both the original and validation cohorts, the classifier was reported to diagnose cytomegalovirus status with high specificity and sensitivity. A later analysis found that TCR association rates varied across HLA loci, with DRB1 alleles showing the most associated TCRs and HLA-C alleles the fewest. Most TCR sequences were observed very rarely across donors, whereas some public TCRs were present in many individuals. In an earlier analysis of about 550 of the donors, most TCR beta V segments were observed in productive rearrangements about 90% or about 30% of the time, broadly matching IMGT annotations. The only immune exposure information available for the cohort was CMV serostatus. The earlier analysis of about 600 of the donors excluded some 16 rarely observed V segments, including chromosome 9 orphons, because counts were too low. Because HLA typing was missing for some donors at each locus, association tests included only the typed subset. A later analysis associated approximately 17,000 TCR beta sequences with specific HLA alleles at a false discovery rate of 0.05. Several of the top co-occurrence clusters appeared to be linked to parvovirus B19, influenza, CMV and Epstein-Barr virus, according to a later analysis. A further reported finding was that TCR beta sequences accurately predicted the HLA-A and HLA-B alleles for most subjects in the first cohort. Strong co-occurrence of HLA alleles, especially DR and DQ, made assigning TCR associations to individual alleles difficult. Three of the identified cytomegalovirus-associated TCR beta chains were confirmed in vitro to be specific for cytomegalovirus antigens. Linkage disequilibrium might explain the correlated functional status among segregating V segments, but an unknown experimental factor could not be excluded. An association between a missense DCLRE1C variant and V-gene and J-gene trimming of TCR beta chains was found in a later genetic analysis and replicated in an independent cohort. A cluster of highly shared sequence variants was judged likely to represent a technical artifact of the sequencing pipeline. The presence/absence analyses assumed that sequencing depth was roughly uniform across donors, and that assumption may not be true. Only TCR beta chains were sequenced in this cohort, and the absence of alpha or paired-chain data limited detectable features. Some IMGT-functional V segments, including TRBV6-2 and TRBV6-3, could not be distinguished by the 87-base-pair reads and were therefore excluded. A later genetic analysis reported fewer N-insertions in productive TCRs among donors in an Asian-associated ancestry cluster than the roughly 700-donor mean. It was suggested by the authors that the approach could potentially be generalized to other disease states and immunological phenotypes. Compared with equally common non-associated chains, HLA-associated TCR beta chains in a later analysis were more clonally expanded and had lower generation probabilities. The study gave a list of under 200 TCR beta chains associated with cytomegalovirus. According to a later analysis, most CMV-associated TCR beta chains appeared to be HLA-restricted, and the HLA associations seemed to be driven largely by CMV exposure.

Library prep was done by the immunoSEQ multiplex PCR assay. For the multiplex PCR, a mixture combining 60 forward primers for TCR Vbeta segments and 13 reverse primers for TCR Jbeta segments was used. A multiplex PCR assay on genomic DNA amplified the CDR3 region of rearranged TCR beta genes. The amplified TCR beta libraries were sequenced on the Illumina HiSeq System as 87-base-pair reads. The authors' analysis ran thus. A later analysis tallied tens of millions of unique TCR beta chains across the roughly 610 repertoires, and about 12 million of those chains were shared by two or more donors. Raw reads were error-corrected and collapsed into unique sequences by a nearest-neighbor algorithm in which closely related sequences were merged to remove PCR and sequencing errors. V, D and J gene segments were assigned by aligning CDR3 sequences to IMGT reference sequences. For a sequence to be retained, a match of at least six nucleotides to both a V gene segment and a J gene segment was required. A rearrangement counted as productive if the CDR3 had no stop codons and remained in frame with V and J, and every other rearrangement counted as non-productive. CDR3 was defined by IMGT convention, running from the second conserved V-encoded cysteine to the conserved J-encoded phenylalanine. In an earlier analysis of more than 550 of the donors, sequences lacking an unambiguous match to a single V gene segment were excluded. In an earlier analysis of some 590 of the donors, a V segment was called functional when productive rearrangements were above 56.7%, and segregating when the standard deviation between donors exceeded 5%. To diagnose cytomegalovirus status from the catalog of TCR beta chain sequences, a statistical classification framework was built. A later analysis assigned V and J genes by comparing TCR nucleotide sequences with IMGT/GENE-DB human TR gene sequences. A later analysis assigned CDR3 sequences and most-parsimonious VDJ recombination scenarios with the TCRdist pipeline. In a later analysis, each TCR beta chain was defined by its CDR3 amino acid sequence together with its V-gene family, and reads lacking a unique V-gene family were excluded. A later analysis removed 592 highly shared, low-generation-probability nucleotide sequences to deal with suspected cross-contamination and a sequencing artifact. In a later analysis, a clonal expansion index for each public chain was calculated from normalized within-repertoire ranks of inferred template counts. In a later analysis, generation probabilities were computed using a VDJ recombination model fitted to out-of-frame rearrangements, and the results were checked against IGoR. A later analysis scored TCR-TCR, TCR-HLA and TCR-CMV co-occurrence with hypergeometric tests, applying a repertoire-size bias correction to TCR pairs. A later analysis estimated false discovery rates by permuting HLA or CMV assignments 20 times. In a later analysis, co-occurring TCRs were grouped using DBSCAN, and TCRdist sequence similarity was added for clustering within HLA-allele-positive subsets. Co-occurrence clustering excluded repertoires with fewer than 30,000 or more than 120,000 public chains, plus five with anomalous nucleotide sharing. TCRdb re-hosts the immuneACCESS table, in-frame sequences only. Its copies lack some clones; in the studies checked, an unresolved V gene accounts for under half of them, and the cause for the rest is not known. That table furnishes V, J and clone size, whereas the DNA furnished D and trimming. Present in this sample are about 82,000 clones, approximately 82% of which were seen just once. Approximately 17% of the sample is in the top ten clones.

CDR1 SQVTM and CDR2 ANQGSEA were looked up in the germline V gene. The CDR3 runs 11 residues from the cysteine to the phenylalanine. Only CDR3 DNA remains: 33 bases, in frame from the first base. Trimming at the junction amounts to 6 bases on V and 2 bases on J, and the germline ends lie 8 bases apart. The cohort was made up of approximately 670 healthy bone marrow donors. All cohort members were sampled while nominally healthy, although unrecorded immune exposures were likely present. The donor was CMV seropositive and belonged to the group of more than 250 seropositive cohort members. Every donor gave a peripheral blood sample, and the peripheral blood mononuclear cells from that sample were used for TCR beta sequencing. Genomic DNA was extracted from the blood cell samples with the Qiagen DNeasy Blood Extraction Kit.

The sequenced material came from PBMCs. The V gene is TRBV29-1 and the J gene is TRBJ2-7; there is no confident call for the D gene. This TCR derives from a man aged 65-85 years in good health and CMV-seropositive. The CDR3 region reads CSVPTTYEQYF. The DNA sequence is as follows: TGCAGCGTACCGACAACCTACGAGCAGTACTTC.